This T cell receptor (beta chain) was retrieved from a study of T cells in Graves' hyperthyroidism and ophthalmopathy. Points from the study as a whole: Before onset, by a median of around six months, the model predicted ophthalmopathy.

The table lists this clonotype with many counts. The antigen remains unidentified. RNA transcripts gave rise to amplified TCR beta CDR3 regions. With the HTBI primer set, the TCR CDR3 went through a first round of RT-PCR. TCRdb used MiXCR to reprocess the multiplex PCR reads, holding one entry per CDR3 protein. This sample has 500,000 to 550,000 distinct CDR3 sequences, with 15% to 20% found just once. Clinical symptoms, serum thyroxine, TRAb, thyroid ultrasound and orbital computed tomography established diagnosis. This receptor was identified in a man aged 40-50 years with Graves' ophthalmopathy. The material sequenced was blood.

The CDR3 sequence is CASSLIAGEQFF. CDR3 coding DNA: TGTGCCAGCAGTCTCATAGCGGGAGAGCAGTTCTTC. The genes are TRBV12-3 or TRBV12-4 and TRBJ2-1; 8 positions match TRBD2. V shed 5 bases, J shed 10 bases, and the junction held 4 bases outside the gene matches. The CDR3 has 12 amino acids.